This TCR beta chain was retrieved from a study of OX40 agonist ivuxolimab in advanced cancers. Study summary: At roughly 80% male, the cohort had a mean age of 60 years, ranging from 23 to 79.

Remarks on this clone: Its antigen is still unknown.

Whole-study results and caveats: In general, CD8+ T cells held more expanded clones than CD4+ did, on average. Low normalized T-cell clonal expansion was also seen in some nonresponders.

Clones were read by immunoSEQ multiplex PCR, and TCRdb kept only the in-frame ones, dropping some. The data hold fewer than 80,000 clones, with approximately 80% observed a single time. The germline V gene has CDR1 LNHNV and CDR2 YYDKDF (reference sequence). V lost 3 bases and J 0 bases, leaving 9 bases between the germline ends. CDR3 length: 15 amino acids. The chain is built from TRBV15 and TRBJ1-3; maybe TRBD1 (5 bases). The source is an adult with an advanced solid tumor such as melanoma, head and neck, liver or kidney cancer. Sequencing was performed on CD4+ or CD8+ T cells sorted from blood, taken in a trial of the OX40 agonist ivuxolimab. This chain's CDR3 is CATSSDRISGNTIYF. The CDR3 DNA is TGTGCCACCAGCAGCGACAGAATCTCTGGAAACACCATATATTTT.